The 24 T cell receptor beta chains listed next were all sequenced from one sample in a study of T cell changes during pregnancy in multiple sclerosis. Sequencing was performed with immunoSEQ multiplex PCR; in TCRdb, only in-frame clones are kept and a portion is missing. The sample shows tens of thousands of clones, 80% to 95% of them seen only once. The material was peripheral blood, obtained before pregnancy. The receptor set was obtained from a female donor with multiple sclerosis, enrolled in a pregnancy study.

The chain is built from TRBV11-3 and TRBJ2-7; 10 nucleotides match TRBD2. The junction had 4 bases not matched to a gene; V was cut back by 2 bases and J by 3 bases. This CDR3 is 15 amino acids long. CDR1 and CDR2 (germline): SGHNT, YENEEA. CDR3 residues: CASSLLAGEGYEQYF. CDR3 DNA: TGTGCCAGCAGCTTACTAGCGGGGGAGGGCTACGAGCAGTACTTC. Supplemented by reference TRBV11-3 and TRBJ2-7, the full variable domain reads EAGVVQSPRYKIIEKKQPVAFWCNPISGHNTLYWYLQNLGQGPELLIRYENEEAVDDSQLPKDRFSAERLKGVDSTLKIQPAELGDSAVYLCASSLLAGEGYEQYFGPGTRLTVT.

The V gene is TRBV9, the J gene TRBJ2-1; D possibly corresponds to TRBD2 (6 bases). The CDR3 sequence is 15 residues long. V was trimmed by 0 bases and J by 8 bases, leaving 15 bases between them. CDR1 SGDLS and CDR2 YYNGEE come from the germline V gene. In DNA, the CDR3 is TGTGCCAGCAGCGTAGGAACTAGCCACGTTGATGAGCAGTTCTTC. It specifies CASSVGTSHVDEQFF.

The genes are TRBV6-5 and TRBJ2-1, with 10 bases aligning to TRBD2. Germline CDR1 reads MNHEY; CDR2 reads SVGAGI. V was clipped by 2 bases and J by 4 bases; unmatched bases: 2. The CDR3 is made up of 15 amino acids. The CDR3 nucleotides read TGTGCCAGCAGTTACGGACTAGCGGTTTACAATGAGCAGTTCTTC. It specifies CASSYGLAVYNEQFF.

The rearrangement uses TRBV19 and TRBJ1-5; 8 positions match TRBD1. V shed 9 bases, J shed 3 bases, and the junction held 13 bases outside the gene matches. Germline V gene lookup returns CDR1 LNHDA and CDR2 SQIVND (reference sequence). The length of the CDR3 is 16 residues. CDR3 DNA sequence: TGTGCCAGCAGACCCACAGGGGGTGGGGACAATCAGCCCCAGCATTTT. Encoded protein: CASRPTGGGDNQPQHF.

This chain links TRBV27 with TRBJ2-1; TRBD2 agrees at 13 bases. Trimming cost V 5 bases and J 3 bases; bases outside gene matches: 4. CDR1 MNHEY and CDR2 SMNVEV come from the germline V gene (reference sequence). The CDR3 has 16 amino acids. CDR3 residues: CASSARTSGGYNEQFF. The DNA of the CDR3 is TGTGCCAGCAGTGCCCGGACTAGCGGGGGCTACAATGAGCAGTTCTTC.

V gene TRBV11-2 combines with J gene TRBJ2-3; 14 bases line up with TRBD2. CDR3 length equals 19 residues. With V trimmed by 3 bases and J by 5 bases, 13 bases remained unmatched. In germline, CDR1 is SGHAT, CDR2 FQNNGV. The CDR3 is CASSFPTSGGGFLGDTQYF. The CDR3 DNA reads TGTGCCAGCAGCTTCCCGACTAGCGGGGGGGGTTTTTTGGGAGATACGCAGTATTTT.

This rearrangement joins TRBV18 to TRBJ2-7; perhaps TRBD1 as D (6 bases). CDR3 length: 13 amino acids. The V gene's germline CDR1 is KGHSH and CDR2 LQKENI. Trimming took off 0 bases at V and 6 bases at J, with 9 bases between the two ends. CDR3 loop: CASSPPGGGEQYF. The DNA of the CDR3 is TGTGCCAGCTCACCACCAGGGGGTGGCGAGCAGTACTTC.

The J gene is TRBJ1-2, the V gene TRBV19; TRBD1 agrees at 8 bases. The CDR3 has 14 amino acids. V trimming: 7 bases; J trimming: 8 bases; junction bases outside the gene matches: 12. Germline lookup yields CDR1 LNHDA and CDR2 SQIVND (reference sequence). In nucleotides, the CDR3 is TGTGCCAGTATCCCGACAGGGGTGCAATCGGGCTACACCTTC. This encodes CASIPTGVQSGYTF.

This clone was seen a single time. The chain has TRBV7-3 and TRBJ2-6, with D tentatively TRBD2 (5 bases). The V end was cut by 4 bases, the J end by 2 bases, with 15 bases between. The CDR3 runs 17 residues. Germline lookup yields CDR1 SGHTA and CDR2 FQGTGA. CDR3: CASSSPRFGAGANVLTF. The CDR3 DNA is TGTGCCAGCAGCTCCCCTCGGTTCGGGGCTGGGGCCAACGTCCTGACTTTC.

V gene TRBV4-3 combines with J gene TRBJ1-6; 7 bases map to TRBD1. CDR1 is LGHNA and CDR2 is YSLEER in the germline V gene. Losses at the gene ends were 4 bases for V and 6 bases for J; bases not matched to a gene: 9. This CDR3 is 16 amino acids long. The chain's CDR3 is CASSRDRGQINSPLHF. The CDR3 region has the DNA TGCGCCAGCAGCCGGGATCGGGGACAGATTAATTCACCCCTCCACTTT.

The chain links TRBV7-9 to TRBJ1-1, with 9 positions matching TRBD1. Germline V lookup: CDR1 SEHNR, CDR2 FQNEAQ (reference sequence). CDR3 length: 18 residues. V shed 8 bases and J 4 bases; nucleotides not matched to a gene: 20. DNA for the CDR3: TGTGCCAGCCCAGCCCATGGGGTTCGGGGACAGGGAGTCACTGAAGCTTTCTTT. Translating it yields CASPAHGVRGQGVTEAFF.

The chain carries TRBV14 and TRBJ2-1; 8 bases match TRBD1. V gave up 0 bases and J gave up 4 bases; unmatched junction bases: 5. Germline CDR1 and CDR2: SGHDN and FVKESK. The CDR3 is 16 amino acids. CDR3 region: CASSQDWGQVYNEQFF. In nucleotides, the CDR3 is TGTGCCAGCAGCCAAGATTGGGGACAGGTATACAATGAGCAGTTCTTC.

This clone appeared a few times. The chain links TRBV28 to TRBJ1-2; 11 positions agree with TRBD1. The junction had 2 bases not matched to a gene; V was cut back by 4 bases and J by 7 bases. The germline V gene has CDR1 MDHEN and CDR2 SYDVKM. This CDR3 contains 13 residues. The chain's CDR3 is CASSWDRGSGYTF. Written as DNA, the CDR3 is TGTGCCAGCAGTTGGGACAGGGGGTCTGGCTACACCTTC.

This chain uses TRBV6-1 with TRBJ2-1; the match to TRBD1 covers 9 bases. The V gene's germline CDR1 is MNHNS and CDR2 SASEGT. CDR3 size: 13 residues. The junction had 4 bases not matched to a gene; V was cut back by 6 bases and J by 7 bases. The CDR3 bases are TGTGCCAGCAGCCCGGACAGGGGAAATGAGCAGTTCTTC. Residues: CASSPDRGNEQFF.

The rearrangement joins TRBV15 to TRBJ1-2; D is unclear. This CDR3 has 14 residues. Trimming pared 4 bases from V and 2 bases from J, leaving 11 bases between. The germline V gene has CDR1 LNHNV and CDR2 YYDKDF (reference sequence). CDR3 residues: CATSKAGGNYGYTF. For the CDR3, the DNA is TGTGCCACCAGCAAGGCAGGAGGAAACTATGGCTACACCTTC.

This clone was counted once. V gene TRBV9 combines with J gene TRBJ2-2, with D unclear. With 4 bases removed from V and 4 bases from J, the gap between germline ends came to 5 bases. Germline CDR1 and CDR2: SGDLS and YYNGEE. The CDR3 contains 12 residues. CDR3 sequence: CASSPLTGELFF. The CDR3 nucleotides read TGTGCCAGCAGCCCCCTCACCGGGGAGCTGTTTTTT.

The chain combines TRBV7-2 with TRBJ2-7; TRBD2 matches 10 bases. The CDR3 is 15 residues long. Germline trimming cut 5 bases from V and 7 bases from J; bases unmatched to any gene: 11. CDR1 is SGHTA, CDR2 FQGNSA, per germline. The CDR3 DNA reads TGTGCCAGCAGCCAAGTAGCGGGAGGCGGGGGGGAGCAGTACTTC. Residues: CASSQVAGGGGEQYF. The full variable domain, its missing parts supplied by reference TRBV7-2 and TRBJ2-7, is GAGVSQSPSNKVTEKGKDVELRCDPISGHTALYWYRQSLGQGLEFLIYFQGNSAPDKSGLPSDRFSAERTGGSVSTLTIQRTQQEDSAVYLCASSQVAGGGGEQYFGPGTRLTVT.

The chain's CDR3 is CASTGWSGMNTEAFF. The CDR3 DNA sequence: TGTGCCAGCACCGGCTGGTCGGGGATGAACACTGAAGCTTTCTTT. The rearrangement uses TRBV6-6 and TRBJ1-1; D uncertain. The CDR3 contains 15 residues. V dropped 7 bases and J dropped 0 bases, with 15 bases sitting between them. Per germline, CDR1 MNHNY and CDR2 SVGAGI (reference sequence).

J is TRBJ1-2 and V is TRBV2; D remains unclear. The CDR3 is 13 amino acids. From germline, CDR1 is SNHLY and CDR2 FYNNEI. The V end was cut by 5 bases, the J end by 3 bases, with 10 bases between. This CDR3 reads CASSHRRDYGYTF. CDR3 DNA: TGTGCCAGCAGTCATAGACGGGACTATGGCTACACCTTC.

The V gene is TRBV30, the J gene TRBJ2-1; 7 bases map to TRBD2. J was trimmed by 2 bases and V by 5 bases; bases with no gene match: 9. Germline CDR1 is GTSNPN and CDR2 is SVGIG (reference sequence). The length of the CDR3 is 15 residues. The CDR3: CAWSRGGSTYNEQFF. The CDR3 bases are TGTGCCTGGTCACGGGGCGGGAGTACCTACAATGAGCAGTTCTTC. The entire variable domain, with the rest obtained from reference TRBV30 and TRBJ2-1, is as follows: SQTIHQWPATLVQPVGSPLSLECTVEGTSNPNLYWYRQAAGRGLQLLFYSVGIGQISSEVPQNLSASRPQDRQFILSSKKLLLSDSGFYLCAWSRGGSTYNEQFFGPGTRLTVL.

The chain couples TRBV25-1 to TRBJ2-2; no reliable D call. Deletions cut 8 bases from V and 0 bases from J, with 10 bases between. This CDR3 has 14 residues. CDR1 and CDR2 (germline): MGHDK, SYGVNS. The DNA of the CDR3 is TGTGCCAGCGCCTCGCGTGCGAACACCGGGGAGCTGTTTTTT. It is translated as CASASRANTGELFF.

This clone was observed once. The rearrangement joins TRBV4-1 to TRBJ2-3, with TRBD1 matching 9 bases. The V gene end was trimmed by 1 base and the J gene end by 4 bases; junction bases not matched to a gene: 9. CDR1 is MGHRA and CDR2 is YSYEKL in the germline V gene. The CDR3 length is 17 residues. CDR3 nucleotides: TGCGCCAGCAGCCAAGGGCAGGGACAGGGTTTTGCAGATACGCAGTATTTT. Protein sequence: CASSQGQGQGFADTQYF.

This chain connects TRBV6-6 to TRBJ2-1, with 8 bases fitting TRBD2. CDR3 size: 14 residues. Germline CDR1 MNHNY, CDR2 SVGAGI (reference sequence). The ends lost 7 bases at V and 4 bases at J; junction bases unmatched: 6. CDR3 sequence: CASNSGSGYNEQFF. Here the CDR3 DNA reads TGTGCCAGCAACAGCGGGAGTGGATACAATGAGCAGTTCTTC.

V usage is TRBV6-1 and J usage is TRBJ1-5; D is unresolved. Germline V gives CDR1 MNHNS, CDR2 SASEGT. V dropped 1 base and J dropped 9 bases, with 7 bases sitting between them. There are 12 residues in the CDR3. The DNA for the CDR3 is TGTGCCAGCAGTGAAGGAGCAGGGCCCCAGCATTTT. As protein: CASSEGAGPQHF.